This entry is about one T cell receptor (beta chain). Its antigen is undetermined. Next came a second PCR, run for about 6 to 12 cycles, which used a sample-barcoded 5' primer along with a J-beta primer mix. A single record per CDR3 protein comes from TCRdb applying MiXCR to the 5' RACE reads. Of around 900,000 distinct CDR3 sequences listed, 29% are singletons. The data originate from a study of blood T cells in healthy people across ages. General observations from the study: Long-lived donors had more naive CD4+ cells and higher diversity than aged donors. Estimated diversity that came from one million T cells was considered an underestimate. Observed TCR beta diversity showed a strong correlation with the percentage of naive T cells as measured by flow cytometry. No conclusive comparison of naive versus antigen-experienced cells was possible with unsorted PBMCs.

The CDR3 runs 15 residues. V was pared by 3 bases and J by 11 bases, with 15 bases of the junction left unmatched. Germline V CDR1 and CDR2: SEHNR, FQNEAQ (reference sequence). The TCR comes from an elderly woman in good health. The chain is built from TRBV7-9 and TRBJ2-5; 7 bases fit TRBD1. The sequenced sample was blood. CDR3 nucleotides: TGTGCCAGCAGCTTGGGGGACAGCCTCTACAATGAGCAGTACTTC. Its protein is CASSLGDSLYNEQYF.